This T cell receptor beta chain was captured by sequencing in a study of beta chain features in type 1 diabetes. The CDR3 runs 13 residues. The V gene end was trimmed by 4 bases and the J gene end by 5 bases; junction bases not matched to a gene: 3. CDR1 is KGHSH, CDR2 LQKENI, per germline. The study reverse transcribed the entire isolated RNA, so it sequenced expressed TCRB transcripts. The table came from immunoSEQ multiplex PCR; TCRdb's copy has only in-frame clones and leaves some out. Altogether fewer than 650,000 clones are present, about 16% being singletons, with the ten largest covering approximately 0.099%.

The chain has TRBV18 and TRBJ2-5; 8 nucleotides agree with TRBD2. The receptor comes from a man between 18 and 29 years old in good health. The specimen was naive CD4+ T cells from blood. The DNA of the CDR3 is TGTGCCAGCTCACTTACTAGCGGTGAGACCCAGTACTTC. This sequence encodes CASSLTSGETQYF.